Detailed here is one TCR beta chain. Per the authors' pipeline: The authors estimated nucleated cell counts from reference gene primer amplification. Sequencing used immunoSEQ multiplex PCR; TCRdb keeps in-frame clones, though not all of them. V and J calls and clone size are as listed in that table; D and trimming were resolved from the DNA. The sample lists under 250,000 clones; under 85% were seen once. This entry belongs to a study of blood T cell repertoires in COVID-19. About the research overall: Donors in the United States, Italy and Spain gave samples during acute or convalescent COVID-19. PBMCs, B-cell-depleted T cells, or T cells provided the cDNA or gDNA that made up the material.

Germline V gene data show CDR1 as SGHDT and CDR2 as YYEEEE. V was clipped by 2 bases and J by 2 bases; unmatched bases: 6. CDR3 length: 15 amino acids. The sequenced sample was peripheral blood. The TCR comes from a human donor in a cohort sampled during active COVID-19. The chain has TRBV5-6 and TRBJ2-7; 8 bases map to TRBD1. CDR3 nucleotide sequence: TGTGCCAGCAGCTTCTGGGACAGGTCAGCCTACGAGCAGTACTTC. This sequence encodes CASSFWDRSAYEQYF.